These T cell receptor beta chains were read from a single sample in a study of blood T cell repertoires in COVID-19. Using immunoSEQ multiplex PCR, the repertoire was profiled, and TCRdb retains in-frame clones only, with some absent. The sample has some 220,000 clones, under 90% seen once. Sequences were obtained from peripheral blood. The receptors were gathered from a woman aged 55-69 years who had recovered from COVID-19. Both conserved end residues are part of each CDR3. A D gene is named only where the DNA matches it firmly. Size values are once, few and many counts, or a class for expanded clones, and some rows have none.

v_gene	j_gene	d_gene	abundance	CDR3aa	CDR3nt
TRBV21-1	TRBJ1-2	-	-	CASSIGTGDYGYTF	TGTGCCAGCAGCATCGGGACAGGGGACTATGGCTACACCTTC
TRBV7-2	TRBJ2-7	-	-	CASSSPGSGAFSYEQYF	TGTGCCAGCAGCTCACCCGGCTCAGGGGCCTTCTCCTACGAGCAGTACTTC
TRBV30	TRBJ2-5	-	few	CAWSVGQSRETQYF	TGTGCCTGGAGTGTAGGACAATCAAGGGAGACCCAGTACTTC
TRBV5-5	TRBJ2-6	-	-	CASSFGDSGANVLTF	TGTGCCAGCAGCTTCGGGGACTCTGGGGCCAACGTCCTGACTTTC
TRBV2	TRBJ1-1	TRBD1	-	CASRRQGNTEAFF	TGTGCCAGCAGAAGACAGGGGAACACTGAAGCTTTCTTT
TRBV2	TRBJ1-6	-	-	CASKTQGDSPLHF	TGTGCCAGCAAAACACAGGGAGATTCACCCCTCCACTTT
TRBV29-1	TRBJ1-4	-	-	CSVGRGAGNEKLFF	TGCAGCGTCGGGAGGGGGGCTGGCAATGAAAAACTGTTTTTT
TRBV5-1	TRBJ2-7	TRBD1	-	CASSWGTGETYEQYF	TGCGCCAGCAGCTGGGGGACAGGGGAAACCTACGAGCAGTACTTC
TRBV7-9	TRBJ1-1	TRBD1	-	CASSLPGGTEAFF	TGTGCCAGCAGCTTACCAGGGGGTACTGAAGCTTTCTTT
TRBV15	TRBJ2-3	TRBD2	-	CATSTGTSGLTDTQYF	TGTGCCACCAGCACGGGGACTAGCGGGTTAACAGATACGCAGTATTTT